This is a list of T cell receptor beta chains from one sample in a study of cytomegalovirus exposure and HLA in healthy donors. Only in-frame clones appear in the TCRdb table, and some are missing; sequencing was by immunoSEQ multiplex PCR. The sample lists approximately 130,000 clones; roughly 85% were seen once. Sequenced material: PBMCs. The origin of the receptors is a man between 40 and 49 years old in good health and CMV-seronegative. The CDR3 runs from the conserved cysteine through the conserved F or W. The order of the fields is clone size, J gene, V gene, D gene, CDR3 protein, CDR3 DNA. A D gene is named only where the DNA matches it firmly. Expanded clones get a size class; other rows say once, few or many, or leave the size out.

abundance: .; j_gene: TRBJ2-2; v_gene: TRBV2; d_gene: TRBD2; CDR3aa: CASIGRGSNTGELFF; CDR3nt: TGTGCCAGCATCGGGAGGGGCAGTAACACCGGGGAGCTGTTTTTT
abundance: .; j_gene: TRBJ2-1; v_gene: TRBV27; d_gene: .; CDR3aa: CASRGDEIGQFF; CDR3nt: TGTGCCAGCAGAGGGGATGAAATCGGGCAGTTCTTC
abundance: few; j_gene: TRBJ1-1; v_gene: TRBV11-2; d_gene: TRBD1; CDR3aa: CASSLKGAGTEAFF; CDR3nt: TGTGCCAGCAGCCTAAAGGGGGCCGGTACTGAAGCTTTCTTT
abundance: .; j_gene: TRBJ1-1; v_gene: TRBV27; d_gene: TRBD1; CDR3aa: CASSLFGGTDTEAFF; CDR3nt: TGTGCCAGCAGTTTATTTGGGGGGACAGACACTGAAGCTTTCTTT
abundance: .; j_gene: TRBJ1-4; v_gene: TRBV5-1; d_gene: .; CDR3aa: CASRTVAGSDKLFF; CDR3nt: TGCGCCAGCAGAACCGTGGCAGGGTCGGATAAACTGTTTTTT
abundance: .; j_gene: TRBJ1-2; v_gene: TRBV5-4; d_gene: TRBD1; CDR3aa: CASSLNRGAYGYTF; CDR3nt: TGTGCCAGCAGCTTAAACAGGGGGGCCTATGGCTACACCTTC
abundance: .; j_gene: TRBJ1-1; v_gene: TRBV7-2; d_gene: .; CDR3aa: CASSSDRHTEAFF; CDR3nt: TGTGCCAGCAGCTCCGACAGGCACACTGAAGCTTTCTTT
abundance: .; j_gene: TRBJ1-1; v_gene: TRBV7-6; d_gene: TRBD1; CDR3aa: CASSLWFQTGDPEAFF; CDR3nt: TGTGCCAGCAGCCTTTGGTTCCAAACAGGGGACCCTGAAGCTTTCTTT
abundance: .; j_gene: TRBJ1-5; v_gene: TRBV15; d_gene: TRBD1; CDR3aa: CATSRDLAGGQPQHF; CDR3nt: TGTGCCACCAGCAGAGATCTGGCAGGGGGTCAGCCCCAGCATTTT
abundance: .; j_gene: TRBJ1-4; v_gene: TRBV29-1; d_gene: .; CDR3aa: CSVLTGNWATNEKLFF; CDR3nt: TGCAGCGTCCTTACAGGGAACTGGGCAACTAATGAAAAACTGTTTTTT
abundance: .; j_gene: TRBJ2-7; v_gene: TRBV7-2; d_gene: .; CDR3aa: CASSPNRGYEQYF; CDR3nt: TGTGCCAGCAGCCCCAACCGGGGATACGAGCAGTACTTC
abundance: few; j_gene: TRBJ1-1; v_gene: TRBV4-1; d_gene: TRBD1; CDR3aa: CASRHSPGQVMNTEAFF; CDR3nt: TGCGCCAGCAGGCATTCCCCGGGACAGGTAATGAACACTGAAGCTTTCTTT
abundance: .; j_gene: TRBJ2-3; v_gene: TRBV5-1; d_gene: TRBD1; CDR3aa: CASSQGALGNTDTQYF; CDR3nt: TGCGCCAGCAGCCAGGGGGCCCTTGGAAATACAGATACGCAGTATTTT
abundance: .; j_gene: TRBJ2-2; v_gene: TRBV9; d_gene: .; CDR3aa: CASSALGAGELFF; CDR3nt: TGTGCCAGCAGCGCCCTAGGCGCCGGGGAGCTGTTTTTT
abundance: .; j_gene: TRBJ1-1; v_gene: TRBV7-6; d_gene: TRBD1; CDR3aa: CASGTGRMNTEAFF; CDR3nt: TGTGCCAGCGGGACAGGGAGGATGAACACTGAAGCTTTCTTT
abundance: .; j_gene: TRBJ1-1; v_gene: TRBV4-3; d_gene: .; CDR3aa: CASSQVAGSNTEAFF; CDR3nt: TGCGCCAGCAGCCAAGTCGCAGGGTCGAACACTGAAGCTTTCTTT
abundance: .; j_gene: TRBJ2-3; v_gene: TRBV29-1; d_gene: .; CDR3aa: CSGTFLGRTDTQYF; CDR3nt: TGCAGCGGAACGTTTTTGGGGCGCACAGATACGCAGTATTTT
abundance: .; j_gene: TRBJ2-2; v_gene: TRBV19; d_gene: TRBD1; CDR3aa: CASSLGTGGTGELFF; CDR3nt: TGTGCCAGTAGTCTCGGGACAGGGGGAACCGGGGAGCTGTTTTTT
abundance: once; j_gene: TRBJ2-1; v_gene: TRBV7-7; d_gene: TRBD2; CDR3aa: CASSLGPVAGVIYNEQFF; CDR3nt: TGTGCTAGCAGCTTAGGGCCCGTTGCGGGAGTGATCTACAATGAGCAGTTCTTC
abundance: .; j_gene: TRBJ1-3; v_gene: TRBV6-6; d_gene: .; CDR3aa: CASWTSGNTIYF; CDR3nt: TGTGCCAGCTGGACATCTGGAAACACCATATATTTT
abundance: .; j_gene: TRBJ2-7; v_gene: TRBV27; d_gene: .; CDR3aa: CASSFGGTYEQYF; CDR3nt: TGTGCCAGCAGTTTTGGGGGGACCTACGAGCAGTACTTC
abundance: .; j_gene: TRBJ1-1; v_gene: TRBV5-4; d_gene: .; CDR3aa: CASSLGGAGNTEAFF; CDR3nt: TGTGCCAGCAGCTTGGGAGGTGCGGGGAACACTGAAGCTTTCTTT
abundance: .; j_gene: TRBJ2-5; v_gene: TRBV9; d_gene: TRBD1; CDR3aa: CASSVGQGAETQYF; CDR3nt: TGTGCCAGCAGCGTAGGACAGGGGGCAGAGACCCAGTACTTC
abundance: .; j_gene: TRBJ1-1; v_gene: TRBV7-9; d_gene: TRBD1; CDR3aa: CASSPPWTGMNTEAFF; CDR3nt: TGTGCCAGCAGCCCACCCTGGACAGGGATGAACACTGAAGCTTTCTTT
abundance: .; j_gene: TRBJ2-5; v_gene: TRBV27; d_gene: TRBD1; CDR3aa: CASSLSVTGQETQYF; CDR3nt: TGTGCCAGCAGTTTATCAGTGACAGGGCAAGAGACCCAGTACTTC
abundance: .; j_gene: TRBJ2-1; v_gene: TRBV9; d_gene: TRBD2; CDR3aa: CASSPRLAGVYEQFF; CDR3nt: TGTGCCAGCAGCCCCCGACTAGCGGGAGTATATGAGCAGTTCTTC
abundance: .; j_gene: TRBJ1-2; v_gene: TRBV28; d_gene: TRBD1; CDR3aa: CASSIHRGANYGYTF; CDR3nt: TGTGCCAGCAGTATACACAGGGGAGCTAACTATGGCTACACCTTC
abundance: .; j_gene: TRBJ2-1; v_gene: TRBV7-2; d_gene: TRBD2; CDR3aa: CASSWGLGLVNEQFF; CDR3nt: TGTGCCAGCAGCTGGGGACTAGGCCTAGTTAATGAGCAGTTCTTC
abundance: .; j_gene: TRBJ2-1; v_gene: TRBV6-6; d_gene: TRBD2; CDR3aa: CAGSYGGGSYNEQFF; CDR3nt: TGTGCCGGCAGTTACGGCGGGGGCTCCTACAATGAGCAGTTCTTC
abundance: .; j_gene: TRBJ2-2; v_gene: TRBV7-9; d_gene: .; CDR3aa: CASSLAPGIVGELFF; CDR3nt: TGTGCCAGCAGCTTAGCGCCGGGGATTGTCGGGGAGCTGTTTTTT
abundance: .; j_gene: TRBJ2-1; v_gene: TRBV19; d_gene: .; CDR3aa: CASSVGQRDSLGRNEQFF; CDR3nt: TGTGCCAGTAGTGTCGGACAGAGAGACTCCCTAGGCAGGAATGAGCAGTTCTTC
abundance: .; j_gene: TRBJ2-1; v_gene: TRBV10-2; d_gene: TRBD2; CDR3aa: CASSEVLAGVNEQFF; CDR3nt: TGCGCCAGCAGTGAAGTACTAGCGGGAGTCAATGAGCAGTTCTTC
abundance: .; j_gene: TRBJ2-7; v_gene: TRBV5-6; d_gene: TRBD1; CDR3aa: CASSSPDRGLAYEQYF; CDR3nt: TGTGCCAGCAGCAGCCCCGACAGGGGGCTTGCCTACGAGCAGTACTTC
abundance: once; j_gene: TRBJ1-5; v_gene: TRBV28; d_gene: .; CDR3aa: CASSFGGVKPQHF; CDR3nt: TGTGCCAGCAGTTTTGGGGGGGTGAAGCCCCAGCATTTT
abundance: .; j_gene: TRBJ2-7; v_gene: TRBV29-1; d_gene: .; CDR3aa: CSARRPGVGYEQYF; CDR3nt: TGCAGCGCCCGACGGCCGGGAGTAGGATACGAGCAGTACTTC
abundance: .; j_gene: TRBJ1-4; v_gene: TRBV7-2; d_gene: TRBD1; CDR3aa: CASSSSPDREKLFF; CDR3nt: TGTGCCAGCAGCTCATCACCGGACAGGGAAAAACTGTTTTTT
abundance: .; j_gene: TRBJ2-7; v_gene: TRBV6-5; d_gene: TRBD2; CDR3aa: CASSYGTSGTYEQYF; CDR3nt: TGTGCCAGCAGCTACGGGACTAGCGGAACCTACGAGCAGTACTTC
abundance: .; j_gene: TRBJ1-1; v_gene: TRBV19; d_gene: .; CDR3aa: CASRPGTLSTEAFF; CDR3nt: TGTGCCAGTAGGCCCGGGACATTGAGCACTGAAGCTTTCTTT
abundance: .; j_gene: TRBJ2-1; v_gene: TRBV13; d_gene: .; CDR3aa: CASSHGGNEQFF; CDR3nt: TGTGCCAGCAGCCACGGAGGGAATGAGCAGTTCTTC
abundance: .; j_gene: TRBJ1-3; v_gene: TRBV6-5; d_gene: .; CDR3aa: CASRPGAHSGNTIYF; CDR3nt: TGTGCCAGCAGGCCAGGGGCCCACTCTGGAAACACCATATATTTT
abundance: .; j_gene: TRBJ2-7; v_gene: TRBV2; d_gene: .; CDR3aa: CASSVGRLGESSYEQYF; CDR3nt: TGTGCCAGCAGCGTAGGCCGTCTCGGGGAGAGCTCCTACGAGCAGTACTTC
abundance: .; j_gene: TRBJ2-7; v_gene: TRBV25-1; d_gene: TRBD1; CDR3aa: CASSGDRGIYEQYF; CDR3nt: TGTGCCAGCAGTGGGGACAGGGGCATTTACGAGCAGTACTTC
abundance: .; j_gene: TRBJ2-1; v_gene: TRBV9; d_gene: TRBD2; CDR3aa: CASSVGAGAVNEQFF; CDR3nt: TGTGCCAGCAGCGTAGGGGCGGGAGCGGTCAATGAGCAGTTCTTC
abundance: .; j_gene: TRBJ2-7; v_gene: TRBV30; d_gene: TRBD2; CDR3aa: CAWSLGLEGLEQYF; CDR3nt: TGTGCCTGGAGCCTAGGACTAGAAGGGCTCGAGCAGTACTTC
abundance: .; j_gene: TRBJ2-5; v_gene: TRBV27; d_gene: TRBD2; CDR3aa: CASSFRTSGGRETQYF; CDR3nt: TGTGCCAGCAGTTTTCGGACTAGCGGGGGGAGGGAGACCCAGTACTTC
abundance: .; j_gene: TRBJ1-6; v_gene: TRBV19; d_gene: .; CDR3aa: CASSILQINSPLHF; CDR3nt: TGTGCCAGTAGTATTCTACAGATCAATTCACCCCTCCACTTT
abundance: .; j_gene: TRBJ1-2; v_gene: TRBV29-1; d_gene: .; CDR3aa: CSVAPGAGYTF; CDR3nt: TGCAGCGTCGCGCCAGGGGCGGGCTACACCTTC
abundance: .; j_gene: TRBJ2-7; v_gene: TRBV28; d_gene: TRBD2; CDR3aa: CASSRPAGGTYEQYF; CDR3nt: TGTGCCAGCAGCCGACCTGCGGGGGGAACCTACGAGCAGTACTTC
abundance: .; j_gene: TRBJ1-3; v_gene: TRBV7-2; d_gene: .; CDR3aa: CASSLGLSGNTIYF; CDR3nt: TGTGCCAGCAGCTTAGGACTCTCTGGAAACACCATATATTTT
abundance: few; j_gene: TRBJ2-7; v_gene: TRBV27; d_gene: TRBD2; CDR3aa: CASSFASGYEQYF; CDR3nt: TGTGCCAGCAGTTTTGCTAGCGGCTACGAGCAGTACTTC
abundance: .; j_gene: TRBJ2-5; v_gene: TRBV28; d_gene: TRBD2; CDR3aa: CASSSGTSGSGETQYF; CDR3nt: TGTGCCAGCAGTTCCGGGACTAGCGGGTCCGGAGAGACCCAGTACTTC
abundance: .; j_gene: TRBJ1-6; v_gene: TRBV14; d_gene: .; CDR3aa: CASSQDGGFHNSPLHF; CDR3nt: TGTGCCAGCAGCCAAGATGGGGGGTTTCACAATTCACCCCTCCACTTT
abundance: .; j_gene: TRBJ1-5; v_gene: TRBV2; d_gene: .; CDR3aa: CASSPTEVDSNQPQHF; CDR3nt: TGTGCCAGCAGTCCGACAGAGGTTGACAGCAATCAGCCCCAGCATTTT
abundance: .; j_gene: TRBJ1-1; v_gene: TRBV5-1; d_gene: .; CDR3aa: CASREGVNTEAFF; CDR3nt: TGCGCCAGCCGAGAAGGGGTAAACACTGAAGCTTTCTTT